Listed here are 32 T cell receptor beta chains from one sample, sequenced in a study of CD8 T cell repertoires and HIV-1 epitope variants. These TCRs' antigens remain unknown. Here immunoSEQ multiplex PCR was the method, and the copy in TCRdb shows in-frame clones only, minus some. The sample consists of 2,000 to 3,000 clones, 65% of them appearing once. Sequencing was performed on cultured CD8+ T cells derived from PBMCs. These receptor sequences come from a male donor with HIV.

This clone is labeled as large. The rearrangement links TRBV7-9 to TRBJ2-2; D is undetermined. Germline V gene sequence: CDR1 SEHNR, CDR2 FQNEAQ (reference sequence). CDR3 length: 12 residues. Trimming took off 5 bases at V and 7 bases at J, with 8 bases between the two ends. The CDR3 DNA is TGTGCCAGCAGCCTTCAGGACGGGGAGCTGTTTTTT. It translates to CASSLQDGELFF. Complete variable domain (other parts from reference TRBV7-9 and TRBJ2-2): DTGVSQNPRHKITKRGQNVTFRCDPISEHNRLYWYRQTLGQGPEFLTYFQNEAQLEKSRLLSDRFSAERPKGSFSTLEIQRTEQGDSAMYLCASSLQDGELFFGEGSRLTVL.

This chain uses TRBV6-5 with TRBJ2-2; weak D call: TRBD1 (6 bases). The CDR3 sequence is 13 residues long. Germline V gives CDR1 MNHEY, CDR2 SVGAGI. V gave up 6 bases and J gave up 4 bases, with 9 bases separating them. CDR3 coding DNA: TGTGCCAGCAGCTCGGACAGCACCGGGGAGCTGTTTTTT. Encoded protein: CASSSDSTGELFF.

This chain links TRBV19 with TRBJ1-6, with D uncertain. The germline V gene has CDR1 LNHDA and CDR2 SQIVND (reference sequence). The CDR3 has 15 amino acids. V gave up 6 bases and J gave up 8 bases, with 17 bases separating them. In nucleotides, the CDR3 is TGTGCCAGTAGAACGTTCCCTCCATTTGATTCACCCCTCCACTTT. This codes for CASRTFPPFDSPLHF.

The J gene is TRBJ2-1, the V gene TRBV7-6, with 7 bases matching TRBD2. The CDR3 totals 12 residues. V lost 5 bases and J lost 8; bases outside the gene matches: 3. Per germline, CDR1 SGHVS and CDR2 FNYEAQ. The CDR3 loop reads CASSLTSHEQFF. The CDR3 nucleotides are TGTGCCAGCAGCCTGACTAGCCATGAGCAGTTCTTC. The full variable domain, its missing parts supplied by reference TRBV7-6 and TRBJ2-1, is GAGVSQSPRYKVTKRGQDVALRCDPISGHVSLYWYRQALGQGPEFLTYFNYEAQQDKSGLPNDRFSAERPEGSISTLTIQRTEQRDSAMYRCASSLTSHEQFFGPGTRLTVL.

V gene TRBV27 combines with J gene TRBJ1-2; 7 bases agree with TRBD1. CDR1 and CDR2 (germline): MNHEY, SMNVEV (reference sequence). The CDR3 is 15 amino acids. With V trimmed by 5 bases and J by 6 bases, 12 bases remained unmatched. In DNA form, the CDR3 reads TGTGCCAGCAGTCCAAACTTCGAGACAGGGCATGGCTACACCTTC. Amino acids: CASSPNFETGHGYTF.

The V and J genes are TRBV6-5 and TRBJ2-4, with 10 bases matching TRBD2. CDR1 is MNHEY, CDR2 SVGAGI, per germline. The ends lost 4 bases at V and 7 bases at J; junction bases unmatched: 10. This CDR3 is built from 16 residues. CDR3 nucleotide sequence: TGTGCCAGCAGTTCCGGAGATCGAGCGGGAGGGAACATTCAGTACTTC. The encoded protein is CASSSGDRAGGNIQYF.

The V and J genes are TRBV19 and TRBJ2-7, with D unresolved. Germline lookup yields CDR1 LNHDA and CDR2 SQIVND (reference sequence). V shed 8 bases and J shed 3 bases, with 14 bases lying between them. This CDR3 is built from 13 residues. For the CDR3, the DNA is TGTGCCAGTCGCGAAATAAATAGCTACGAGCAGTACTTC. Protein product: CASREINSYEQYF.

This rearrangement joins TRBV2 to TRBJ2-3, with 8 bases that match TRBD2. The germline gives CDR1 SNHLY, CDR2 FYNNEI. CDR3 size: 14 residues. V lost 5 bases to trimming and J lost 6 bases; unmatched junction nucleotides: 7. The CDR3 loop reads CASSRTSYLDTQYF. CDR3 nucleotide sequence: TGTGCCAGCAGTCGGACTAGCTATTTGGATACGCAGTATTTT.

This clone was seen more than once but under ten times. The CDR3 DNA sequence: TGTGCCAGCAGTTCCATGGGGACCGGGAGCACTGAAGCTTTCTTT. It encodes CASSSMGTGSTEAFF. This chain joins TRBV6-1 and TRBJ1-1; D possibly corresponds to TRBD1 (5 bases). V was pared by 5 bases and J by 4 bases, with 17 bases between. From germline, CDR1 is MNHNS and CDR2 SASEGT. The CDR3 is made up of 15 amino acids.

The chain joins TRBV9 to TRBJ2-3, with TRBD2 matching over 8 bases. The CDR3 has 16 amino acids. CDR1 is SGDLS and CDR2 is YYNGEE in the germline V gene. V shed 3 bases, J shed 3 bases, and the junction held 9 bases outside the gene matches. The CDR3 spells CASSASGTSQTDTQYF. In DNA form, the CDR3 reads TGTGCCAGCAGCGCCTCCGGGACTAGTCAAACAGATACGCAGTATTTT.

J is TRBJ2-7 and V is TRBV29-1; 10 nucleotides match TRBD2. The CDR3 covers 14 residues. Losses at the gene ends were 4 bases for V and 1 base for J; bases not matched to a gene: 4. From germline, CDR1 is SQVTM and CDR2 ANQGSEA. The CDR3 DNA follows: TGCAGCGTTGCTAGCGGGAGCGAATCCTACGAGCAGTACTTC. It translates to CSVASGSESYEQYF.

The rearrangement uses TRBV10-3 and TRBJ2-3, with 11 bases fitting TRBD2. The germline V gene encodes CDR1 ENHRY and CDR2 SYGVKD. J gave up 1 base and V 10 bases, and 4 bases lay outside the gene matches. The CDR3 consists of 14 residues. CDR3 in DNA: TGTGCCACAATAGCGGGGGGGCGCACAGATACGCAGTATTTT. This encodes CATIAGGRTDTQYF.

This rearrangement joins TRBV11-2 to TRBJ1-2, with 7 bases aligning to TRBD1. The trim removed 4 bases at V and 4 bases at J, leaving 12 bases unmatched. This CDR3 spans 16 amino acids. The germline gives CDR1 SGHAT, CDR2 FQNNGV. CDR3 in amino acids: CASSYEIQGPFYGYTF. The DNA for the CDR3 is TGTGCCAGCAGCTATGAAATACAGGGGCCATTCTATGGCTACACCTTC.

The CDR3 DNA follows: TGCGCCAGCAGCCAAAAAGACAGGGTGGGTGAGACCCAGTACTTC. Encoded protein: CASSQKDRVGETQYF. The chain recombines TRBV23-1 with TRBJ2-5; 7 bases line up with TRBD1. TRBV23-1 carries the ORF label, with uncertain function. This CDR3 has 15 amino acids. V was pared by 6 bases and J by 5 bases, with 12 bases of the junction left unmatched.

V gene TRBV5-1 combines with J gene TRBJ2-5, with D tentatively TRBD2 (6 bases). The CDR3 runs to 14 residues. Looked up from germline, CDR1 is SGHRS and CDR2 is YFSETQ. The ends were cut back, 3 bases at V and 2 bases at J, with 11 bases in the middle. The CDR3 DNA reads as TGCGCCAGCAGCTCCGGACTATCTCAAGAGACCCAGTACTTC. Translated, it gives CASSSGLSQETQYF.

The V call is TRBV7-8, the J call TRBJ1-1; D uncertain. V gave up 5 bases and J gave up 4 bases, with 11 bases separating them. The germline V gene has CDR1 SGHVS and CDR2 FQNEAQ. The CDR3 length is 13 residues. The CDR3 DNA sequence: TGTGCCAGCAGCGCAACACAAAGCACTGAAGCTTTCTTT. Residues: CASSATQSTEAFF.

The chain has TRBV27 and TRBJ2-1; D gene ambiguous. The CDR3 totals 15 residues. CDR1 and CDR2 (germline): MNHEY, SMNVEV (reference sequence). V was cut by 2 bases and J by 0 bases, with 8 bases left in between. The DNA for the CDR3 is TGTGCCAGCAGTTTACGGTACAGCTCCTACAATGAGCAGTTCTTC. Its translation: CASSLRYSSYNEQFF.

The chain carries TRBV5-3 and TRBJ2-1; 7 nucleotides agree with TRBD2. TRBV5-3 is recorded as an ORF, its role being uncertain. The CDR3 has 18 amino acids. V shed 4 bases and J 0 bases; nucleotides not matched to a gene: 13. CDR3 residues: CARSALPSGPSSYNEQFF. The DNA for the CDR3 is TGTGCCAGAAGCGCCCTACCTAGCGGCCCTAGCTCCTACAATGAGCAGTTCTTC.

The V call is TRBV25-1, the J call TRBJ1-6; D uncertain. Germline V CDR1 and CDR2: MGHDK, SYGVNS. CDR3 length equals 14 residues. The V gene lost 1 base and the J gene lost 7 bases, with 8 bases spanning the gap. Here the CDR3 reads CASSESGGNSPLHF. CDR3 sequence (DNA): TGTGCCAGCAGTGAATCAGGTGGGAATTCACCCCTCCACTTT.

The chain links TRBV7-8 to TRBJ2-2; 9 bases agree with TRBD1. The CDR3 is made up of 17 amino acids. Trimming took 8 bases from V and 2 from J; bases not matched to a gene: 12. Looked up from germline, CDR1 is SGHVS and CDR2 is FQNEAQ. The CDR3 DNA reads TGTGCCAGCTCTATTTCCAGGACAGGGGTTAACACCGGGGAGCTGTTTTTT. Its protein is CASSISRTGVNTGELFF.

This clone was picked up a small number of times. This sequence joins TRBV7-9 and TRBJ2-5; D gene unclear. The germline gives CDR1 SEHNR, CDR2 FQNEAQ (reference sequence). The CDR3 is 10 residues long. V lost 1 base, J lost 6 bases, and 0 bases lay in between. In DNA, the CDR3 is TGTGCCAGCAGCTTAGAGACCCAGTACTTC. Amino acids: CASSLETQYF.

J is TRBJ1-1 and V is TRBV7-6; TRBD1 is a possible D gene (5 bases). Germline CDR1 is SGHVS and CDR2 is FNYEAQ. The CDR3 covers 14 residues. V lost 5 bases to trimming and J lost 2 bases, with 12 bases between them. CDR3 sequence reads: CASSLGVLNTEAFF. The CDR3 region has the DNA TGTGCCAGCAGCCTAGGGGTTCTTAACACTGAAGCTTTCTTT. Using reference TRBV7-6 and TRBJ1-1 for the parts outside the CDR3, the full variable domain is GAGVSQSPRYKVTKRGQDVALRCDPISGHVSLYWYRQALGQGPEFLTYFNYEAQQDKSGLPNDRFSAERPEGSISTLTIQRTEQRDSAMYRCASSLGVLNTEAFFGQGTRLTVV.

The chain carries TRBV27 and TRBJ2-2, with D possibly being TRBD1 (8 bases). The V and J ends lost 6 bases and 1 base respectively, with 18 bases between them. The CDR3 is made up of 17 amino acids. Per germline, CDR1 MNHEY and CDR2 SMNVEV (reference sequence). The CDR3 loop reads CASSHTGGTGNTGELFF. The CDR3 DNA reads TGTGCCAGCAGCCATACCGGGGGGACAGGGAACACCGGGGAGCTGTTTTTT.

This clone showed up just a few times. The gene calls are TRBV15 and TRBJ2-7, with TRBD2 identical over 7 bases. The junction had 4 bases not matched to a gene; V was cut back by 4 bases and J by 4 bases. The germline CDR1 and CDR2 sequences are LNHNV and YYDKDF (reference sequence). This CDR3 is built from 13 residues. The CDR3 loop is CATSTGEGYEQYF. CDR3 in DNA: TGTGCCACCAGCACCGGGGAGGGGTACGAGCAGTACTTC.

The chain carries TRBV7-3 and TRBJ1-3, with TRBD1 as a possible D gene (6 bases). From germline, CDR1 is SGHTA and CDR2 FQGTGA. This CDR3 region has 15 residues. The germline V and J ends were trimmed by 4 bases and 0 bases, with 10 bases remaining between them. The CDR3 here is CASSSTGASGNTIYF. DNA of the CDR3: TGTGCCAGCAGCTCGACAGGCGCCTCTGGAAACACCATATATTTT.

This clone was picked up a small number of times. The chain employs TRBV11-3 and TRBJ2-7; D not certain. Germline values: CDR1 SGHNT, CDR2 YENEEA. This CDR3 contains 13 residues. Trimming pared 5 bases from V and 0 bases from J, leaving 8 bases between. The CDR3 here is CASSPWSSYEQYF. In DNA, the CDR3 is TGTGCCAGCAGCCCGTGGAGCTCCTACGAGCAGTACTTC.

This chain connects TRBV28 to TRBJ2-1, with a possible D match to TRBD2 (5 bases). V was clipped by 4 bases and J by 11 bases, with 9 bases between them. Germline V gives CDR1 MDHEN, CDR2 SYDVKM. This CDR3 comprises 11 residues. CDR3 bases: TGTGCCAGCAGTTATTTAGCGAAGCAGTTCTTC. This sequence encodes CASSYLAKQFF.

The chain links TRBV19 to TRBJ2-7; 11 bases agree with TRBD1. Germline V CDR1 and CDR2: LNHDA, SQIVND (reference sequence). J gave up 6 bases and V 9 bases, and 7 bases lay outside the gene matches. CDR3 length: 13 amino acids. CDR3 nucleotides: TGTGCCAGCAACCGGGACAGGGGGACCGAGCAGTACTTC. This sequence encodes CASNRDRGTEQYF.

In this sample, this clone turned up a few times. The chain has TRBV27 and TRBJ1-1; 7 nucleotides line up with TRBD1. Germline CDR1 is MNHEY and CDR2 is SMNVEV (reference sequence). The ends lost 2 bases at V and 11 bases at J; junction bases unmatched: 8. CDR3 size: 13 residues. CDR3 in amino acids: CASSLRGRGEAFF. In nucleotides, the CDR3 is TGTGCCAGCAGTTTACGTGGCAGGGGGGAGGCTTTCTTT.

This clone was seen just once. The chain is built from TRBV28 and TRBJ2-7; a weak D match, TRBD1 (5 bases). This CDR3 has 15 amino acids. CDR1 is MDHEN, CDR2 SYDVKM, per germline. The V end lost 1 base, the J end lost 0 bases, and 10 bases lay between the germline ends. Here the CDR3 reads CASSLLSTASYEQYF. The DNA for the CDR3 is TGTGCCAGCAGTTTATTGTCGACAGCCTCCTACGAGCAGTACTTC.

This chain connects TRBV2 to TRBJ2-3, with a weak D call TRBD1 (5 bases). V lost 7 bases and J lost 2, with 13 bases in between. Per germline, CDR1 SNHLY and CDR2 FYNNEI. CDR3 length equals 14 residues. CDR3: CASTMTDLTDTQYF. CDR3 nucleotides: TGTGCCAGCACCATGACAGACCTCACAGATACGCAGTATTTT.

The genes are TRBV7-9 and TRBJ2-1; D remains ambiguous. Germline values: CDR1 SEHNR, CDR2 FQNEAQ (reference sequence). The CDR3 consists of 12 residues. Trimming took off 1 base at V and 8 bases at J, with 6 bases between the two ends. CDR3 residues: CASSLDPDEQFF. CDR3 in DNA: TGTGCCAGCAGCTTAGATCCGGATGAGCAGTTCTTC.